The 24 T cell receptor beta chains below all came from one sample that was sequenced in a study of TIL therapy for anti-PD-1-resistant metastatic lung cancer. Time point reported: pre-treatment sample, taken before nivolumab and TIL therapy. Tumor tissue came from excised metastases, mostly pleural nodules or supraclavicular lymph nodes. The libraries were made with immunoSEQ v3. Repertoires were generated with immunoSEQ multiplex PCR, while TCRdb's copy carries only in-frame clones and drops some. The sample has about 25,000 clones, approximately 77% seen once. Source: tumor tissue, taken at baseline. The receptors here all came from a person aged 25 to 79 with non-small cell lung cancer.

This clone was picked up a small number of times. The V gene is TRBV6-5, the J gene TRBJ2-1, with 7 bases fitting TRBD1. Per germline, CDR1 MNHEY and CDR2 SVGAGI. CDR3 length equals 14 residues. Losses at the gene ends were 10 bases for V and 3 bases for J; bases not matched to a gene: 9. The CDR3 DNA sequence: TGTGCCACCCAGGGCACAGGGGACTACAATGAGCAGTTCTTC. This codes for CATQGTGDYNEQFF.

The chain employs TRBV10-3 and TRBJ2-7, with TRBD2 as a possible D gene (5 bases). There are 14 residues in the CDR3. V lost 6 bases, J lost 9 bases, and 21 bases lay in between. The germline V gene encodes CDR1 ENHRY and CDR2 SYGVKD. The CDR3 DNA reads as TGTGCCATCAGACCCCCGAATGAGGGTGTAGGGCAGTACTTC. Amino acid sequence: CAIRPPNEGVGQYF.

In DNA, the CDR3 is TGTGCCAGCTGTCCTTTGGGGGGCTTTGGCTATGGCTACACCTTC. Protein sequence: CASCPLGGFGYGYTF. The chain carries TRBV6-5 and TRBJ1-2, with D possibly TRBD1 on 6 matching bases. In germline, CDR1 is MNHEY, CDR2 SVGAGI. CDR3 length: 15 amino acids. V lost 8 bases to trimming and J lost 4 bases, with 20 bases between them.

This clone appeared a single time. This chain links TRBV20-1 with TRBJ2-5, with D hard to call. The CDR3 has 11 residues. Trimming left V 4 bases short and J 5 bases short, with 8 bases between. Germline CDR1 reads DFQATT; CDR2 reads SNEGSKA (reference sequence). The CDR3 DNA reads TGCAGTGCTACCCTGGTCGAGACCCAGTACTTC. Encoded protein: CSATLVETQYF.

The V and J genes are TRBV5-4 and TRBJ2-3; tentative D call: TRBD2 (7 bases). The CDR3 totals 16 residues. Germline V CDR1 and CDR2: SGHNT, YYREEE (reference sequence). V was shortened by 0 bases and J by 5 bases, with 16 bases between the two germline ends. CDR3 in amino acids: CASSLDLGGGGDTQYF. CDR3 nucleotides: TGTGCCAGCAGCTTGGATTTGGGGGGGGGCGGAGATACGCAGTATTTT.

V is TRBV4-1 and J is TRBJ2-7; 13 positions agree with TRBD2. Germline loops: CDR1 MGHRA, CDR2 YSYEKL. This CDR3 contains 15 residues. The V gene end was trimmed by 2 bases and the J gene end by 5 bases; junction bases not matched to a gene: 3. CDR3 loop: CASSQTSGGAHEQYF. The CDR3 nucleotides read TGCGCCAGCAGCCAAACTAGCGGGGGGGCCCACGAGCAGTACTTC.

The rearrangement uses TRBV2 and TRBJ1-1, with a tentative D call TRBD1 (5 bases). V lost 7 bases, J lost 2 bases, and 14 bases lay in between. The germline V gene has CDR1 SNHLY and CDR2 FYNNEI. There are 14 residues in the CDR3. For the CDR3, the DNA is TGTGCCAGCAATGGTGCTGGGGGTAACACTGAAGCTTTCTTT. Residues: CASNGAGGNTEAFF.

The V call is TRBV5-4, the J call TRBJ1-1; D is unresolved. Between the trimmed V and J ends, which lost 6 bases and 1 base, there was a span of 10 bases. Germline V lookup: CDR1 SGHNT, CDR2 YYREEE (reference sequence). The CDR3 is 13 amino acids. CDR3 sequence: CASTTTANTEAFF. CDR3 bases: TGTGCCAGCACCACCACAGCGAACACTGAAGCTTTCTTT. The variable domain in full, completed from reference TRBV5-4 and TRBJ1-1, reads ETGVTQSPTHLIKTRGQQVTLRCSSQSGHNTVSWYQQALGQGPQFIFQYYREEENGRGNFPPRFSGLQFPNYSSELNVNALELDDSALYLCASTTTANTEAFFGQGTRLTVV.

The chain recombines TRBV2 with TRBJ2-7, with no clear D. The CDR3 runs 12 residues. Germline values: CDR1 SNHLY, CDR2 FYNNEI. Deletions cut 8 bases from V and 2 bases from J, with 10 bases between. CDR3 coding DNA: TGTGCCAGCGGACGGTCAACCTACGAGCAGTACTTC. As protein: CASGRSTYEQYF.

This clone has just a few counts. The gene calls are TRBV6-5 and TRBJ2-7; D gene uncertain. CDR1 and CDR2 (germline): MNHEY, SVGAGI. The CDR3 is made up of 12 amino acids. The V end lost 7 bases, the J end lost 3 bases, and 10 bases lay between the germline ends. The CDR3 spells CASKGQSYEQYF. The CDR3 region has the DNA TGTGCCAGCAAGGGTCAGAGCTACGAGCAGTACTTC.

V is TRBV7-2 and J is TRBJ2-1; 11 nucleotides align to TRBD2. The germline CDR1 and CDR2 sequences are SGHTA and FQGNSA. The CDR3 consists of 18 residues. V lost 1 base to trimming and J lost 3 bases; unmatched junction nucleotides: 8. CDR3 nucleotides: TGTGCCAGCAGCTTAGTAGGGGGGACTAGCGGCTTCTACAATGAGCAGTTCTTC. Translated, it gives CASSLVGGTSGFYNEQFF.

In regard to this clone: A single base separates this from a much larger clone, so it may be a read error. The rearrangement joins TRBV5-4 to TRBJ1-2; D might be TRBD1 (5 bases). This CDR3 is built from 13 residues. The germline CDR1 and CDR2 sequences are SGHNT and YYREEE (reference sequence). Trimming took 2 bases from V and 2 from J, leaving 7 bases between them. CDR3 bases: TGTGCCAGCAGCTTAGGGGAGAACTATGGCTACACCTTC. Encoded protein: CASSLGENYGYTF.

The chain is built from TRBV6-1 and TRBJ2-5; 8 bases match TRBD2. J lost 3 bases, V lost 6 bases, and 9 bases had no gene match. The CDR3 sequence is 15 residues long. Germline assignment: CDR1 MNHNS and CDR2 SASEGT. CDR3 sequence reads: CASRVRAGEEETQYF. The CDR3 DNA sequence: TGTGCCAGCAGAGTCCGAGCGGGGGAAGAAGAGACCCAGTACTTC.

The rearrangement uses TRBV7-2 and TRBJ1-2; TRBD1 matches at 8 bases. This CDR3 comprises 15 residues. In germline, CDR1 is SGHTA, CDR2 FQGNSA. V shed 5 bases, J shed 7 bases, and the junction held 12 bases outside the gene matches. CDR3 protein: CASSAHQGARGGYTF. The CDR3 DNA follows: TGTGCCAGCAGCGCCCATCAGGGGGCGCGGGGTGGCTACACCTTC.

This clone was detected only a few times. The CDR3 DNA sequence: TGTGCCAGCAGTCCCAGGGAGAACACTGAAGCTTTCTTT. Its protein product is CASSPRENTEAFF. The V call is TRBV6-1, the J call TRBJ1-1, with D possibly matching TRBD1 (5 bases). Trimming shortened V by 5 bases and J by 1 base, and 8 bases separated the two germline ends. There are 13 residues in the CDR3. The V gene's germline CDR1 is MNHNS and CDR2 SASEGT.

The genes are TRBV5-1 and TRBJ2-5, with 8 bases lining up with TRBD2. Germline V CDR1 and CDR2: SGHRS, YFSETQ. V lost 1 base and J lost 3; bases outside the gene matches: 2. CDR3 size: 14 residues. This CDR3 reads CASSLSGGEETQYF. The CDR3, as DNA: TGCGCCAGCAGCTTGTCCGGGGGGGAAGAGACCCAGTACTTC.

By sample share, this clone is medium-sized (0.01 to 0.1%). The chain employs TRBV7-2 and TRBJ1-2, with a tentative D call TRBD1 (5 bases). This CDR3 region has 14 residues. The germline V and J ends were trimmed by 5 bases and 5 bases, with 15 bases remaining between them. From germline, CDR1 is SGHTA and CDR2 FQGNSA. The CDR3 sequence: CASSLPGTEYGYTF. DNA of the CDR3: TGTGCCAGCAGCCTCCCCGGGACGGAGTATGGCTACACCTTC.

This clone was detected only a few times. The rearrangement links TRBV7-9 to TRBJ2-7, with D unresolved. Deletions cut 1 base from V and 0 bases from J, with 16 bases between. CDR3 length: 17 residues. In germline, CDR1 is SEHNR, CDR2 FQNEAQ (reference sequence). The CDR3 DNA reads as TGTGCCAGCAGCTTAGGGTCCGACGCCTTAAGCTCCTACGAGCAGTACTTC. Protein: CASSLGSDALSSYEQYF.

The table lists this clone with a few counts. This chain connects TRBV10-3 to TRBJ1-1; a weak D match, TRBD1 (6 bases). The ends were cut back, 7 bases at V and 1 base at J, with 13 bases in the middle. Germline V lookup: CDR1 ENHRY, CDR2 SYGVKD. The CDR3 has 14 residues. The CDR3 is CAINEQGWNTEAFF. The CDR3 DNA reads TGTGCCATCAATGAACAGGGTTGGAACACTGAAGCTTTCTTT.

This clone was found a few times. The chain carries TRBV9 and TRBJ1-1; 7 bases map to TRBD1. With 0 bases clipped from V and 8 bases from J, the junction kept 4 bases outside the gene matches. This CDR3 spans 13 amino acids. CDR1 and CDR2 from the germline V gene are SGDLS and YYNGEE. CDR3 protein: CASSVELGQEAFF. The CDR3 nucleotides read TGTGCCAGCAGCGTAGAATTGGGACAGGAAGCTTTCTTT.

V usage is TRBV6-1 and J usage is TRBJ2-7; 9 bases match TRBD2. Trimming took 8 bases from V and 7 from J; bases not matched to a gene: 6. Germline-derived CDR1 and CDR2 are MNHNS and SASEGT. There are 12 residues in the CDR3. CDR3 DNA: TGTGCCAGCTCCGCGGGGGGGCGGGAGCAGTACTTC. Protein sequence: CASSAGGREQYF.

This chain links TRBV5-1 with TRBJ2-5; D unresolved. V dropped 5 bases and J dropped 5 bases, with 4 bases sitting between them. There are 10 residues in the CDR3. CDR1 and CDR2 (germline): SGHRS, YFSETQ. The CDR3 bases are TGCGCCAGCAGTCAGGAGACCCAGTACTTC. Its protein product is CASSQETQYF. Supplemented by reference TRBV5-1 and TRBJ2-5, the full variable domain reads KAGVTQTPRYLIKTRGQQVTLSCSPISGHRSVSWYQQTPGQGLQFLFEYFSETQRNKGNFPGRFSGRQFSNSRSEMNVSTLELGDSALYLCASSQETQYFGPGTRLLVL.

This clone has just a few counts. The rearrangement uses TRBV19 and TRBJ2-7, with TRBD2 as a possible D gene (5 bases). Germline values: CDR1 LNHDA, CDR2 SQIVND (reference sequence). The CDR3 spans 17 residues. The V end was cut by 2 bases, the J end by 12 bases, with 29 bases between. The CDR3 coding sequence is TGTGCCAGTAGTATACCCGCCTGGGTAGGGCTAGCCTACCAGCCGTACTTC. It codes for CASSIPAWVGLAYQPYF.

This clone was detected a few times. The rearrangement uses TRBV6-1 and TRBJ2-2; possible D gene TRBD1, 6 bases. This CDR3 has 15 residues. Trimming took 2 bases from V and 3 from J, leaving 10 bases between them. Germline V lookup: CDR1 MNHNS, CDR2 SASEGT. Here the CDR3 DNA reads TGTGCCAGCAGTGAACCAGGGGTATACACCGGGGAGCTGTTTTTT. Translated, it gives CASSEPGVYTGELFF.